This T cell receptor (beta chain) was identified during a study of cytomegalovirus exposure and HLA in healthy donors. Donors were ostensibly healthy at sampling, although undocumented immune exposures were probable. Primers: 60 Vbeta forward and 13 Jbeta reverse. Using immunoSEQ multiplex PCR, the repertoire was profiled, and TCRdb retains in-frame clones only, with some absent. The table has fewer than 200,000 clones, 70% to 90% seen once. This clone was seen only a few times. The TCR was taken from a man aged 25-45 years in good health and CMV-seropositive. The sequencing sample was made of PBMCs.

CDR3 in amino acids: CASSFLAGGPWEQYF. In DNA form, the CDR3 reads TGTGCCAGCAGCTTCCTAGCGGGAGGGCCGTGGGAGCAGTACTTC. V is TRBV11-2 and J is TRBJ2-7, with 12 bases matching TRBD2. Germline CDR1 SGHAT, CDR2 FQNNGV. This CDR3 has 15 amino acids. The V segment lost 3 bases and the J segment 7 bases; nucleotides outside the gene matches: 7.